Described below is a single TCR beta chain sequence and its context. These data come from a study of shared T cell receptors in the human thymus. Germline CDR1 is ENHRY and CDR2 is SYGVKD. The junction had 12 bases not matched to a gene; V was cut back by 10 bases and J by 8 bases. The CDR3 loop spans 15 amino acids. The method was immunoSEQ multiplex PCR; TCRdb's version includes in-frame clones alone and lacks a portion of them. This sample carries almost 550,000 clones, about 80% of them seen once, and the ten largest clones take around 0.013%. A further study also used this sample, focusing on human thymus T cells. That report adds: Resected material from corrective heart surgery provided the thymus tissue analysed. Usage of V and J genes appeared biased in thymic and blood repertoires. Related studies noted strongly shared thymic repertoires across unrelated people.

This receptor was obtained from a boy under three years old with a congenital heart defect. Sample: thymocytes. This chain links TRBV10-3 with TRBJ2-1; TRBD2 matches 12 bases. The CDR3 loop reads CATDARLAGEDEQFF. CDR3 bases: TGTGCCACCGACGCTCGACTAGCGGGAGAGGATGAGCAGTTCTTC.